The source of this T cell receptor (beta chain) is a study of shared clonotypes between healthy human individuals. Germline values: CDR1 MNHNS, CDR2 SASEGT. The V end lost 6 bases, the J end lost 4 bases, and 10 bases lay between the germline ends. CDR3 length: 13 amino acids. The method was immunoSEQ multiplex PCR; TCRdb's version includes in-frame clones alone and lacks a portion of them. The table has about 1 million clones, roughly 80% seen once. The chain uses TRBV6-1 and TRBJ1-5; unclear D gene. The sequenced material came from memory CD4+ T cells sorted from blood. The subset here: CD45RA-negative fraction. This TCR was recovered from a young man in good health. CDR3 nucleotide sequence: TGTGCCAGCAGACCGGACCTAAATCAGCCCCAGCATTTT. This gives the protein CASRPDLNQPQHF.